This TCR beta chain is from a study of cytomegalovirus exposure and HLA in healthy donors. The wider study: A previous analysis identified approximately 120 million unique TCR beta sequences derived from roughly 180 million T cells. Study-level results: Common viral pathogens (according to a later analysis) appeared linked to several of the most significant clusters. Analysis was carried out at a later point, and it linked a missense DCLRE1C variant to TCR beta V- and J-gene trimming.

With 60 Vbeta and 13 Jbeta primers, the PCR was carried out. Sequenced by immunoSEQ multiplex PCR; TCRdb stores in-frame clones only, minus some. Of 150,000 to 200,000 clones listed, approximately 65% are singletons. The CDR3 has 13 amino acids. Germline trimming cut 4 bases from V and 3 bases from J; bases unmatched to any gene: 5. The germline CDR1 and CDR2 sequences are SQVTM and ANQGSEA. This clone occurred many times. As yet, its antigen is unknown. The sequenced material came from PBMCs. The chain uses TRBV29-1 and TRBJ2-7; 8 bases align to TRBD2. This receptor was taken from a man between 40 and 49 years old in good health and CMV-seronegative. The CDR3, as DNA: TGCAGCGTTGTACTAGCGGTTCACTACGAGCAGTACTTC. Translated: CSVVLAVHYEQYF.